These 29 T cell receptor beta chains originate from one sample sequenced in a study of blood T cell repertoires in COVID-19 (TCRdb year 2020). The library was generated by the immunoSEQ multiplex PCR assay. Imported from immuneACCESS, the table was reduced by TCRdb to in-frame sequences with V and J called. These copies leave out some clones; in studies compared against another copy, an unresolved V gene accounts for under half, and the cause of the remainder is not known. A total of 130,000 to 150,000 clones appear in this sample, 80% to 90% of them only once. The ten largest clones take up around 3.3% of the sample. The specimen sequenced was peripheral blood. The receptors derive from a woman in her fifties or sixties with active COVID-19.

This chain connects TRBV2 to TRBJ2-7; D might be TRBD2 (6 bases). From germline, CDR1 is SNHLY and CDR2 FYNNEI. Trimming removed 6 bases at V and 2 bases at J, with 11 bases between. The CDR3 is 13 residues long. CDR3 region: CASRDYYPYEQYF. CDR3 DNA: TGTGCCAGCAGGGACTATTATCCCTACGAGCAGTACTTC.

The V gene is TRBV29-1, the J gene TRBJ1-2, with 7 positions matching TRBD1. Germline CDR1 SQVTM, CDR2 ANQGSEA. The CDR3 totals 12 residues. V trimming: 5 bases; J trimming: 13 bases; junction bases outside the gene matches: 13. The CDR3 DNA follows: TGCAGCGTTTCGGGAGGGGGCGATGCCAGCACCTTC. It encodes CSVSGGGDASTF.

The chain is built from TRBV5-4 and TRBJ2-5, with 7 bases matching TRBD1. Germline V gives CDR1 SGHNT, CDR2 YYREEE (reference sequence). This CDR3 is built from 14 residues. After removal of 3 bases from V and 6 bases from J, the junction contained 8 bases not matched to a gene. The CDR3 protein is CASSSEGGAKTQYF. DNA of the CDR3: TGTGCCAGCAGCTCGGAAGGGGGCGCGAAGACCCAGTACTTC.

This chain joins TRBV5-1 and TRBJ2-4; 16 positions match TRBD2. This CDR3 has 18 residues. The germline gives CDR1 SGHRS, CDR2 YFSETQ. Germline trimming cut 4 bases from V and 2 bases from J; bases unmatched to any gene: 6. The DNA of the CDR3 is TGCGCCAGCAGCCCAGGGACTAGCGGGAGGGGGTCCAAAAACATTCAGTACTTC. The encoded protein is CASSPGTSGRGSKNIQYF.

This CDR3 reads CASSAESGRYTDTQYF. The CDR3 DNA is TGTGCCAGCAGCGCGGAGAGCGGGAGATACACAGATACGCAGTATTTT. The chain is built from TRBV9 and TRBJ2-3; 8 bases are a match to TRBD2. J was trimmed by 2 bases and V by 3 bases; bases with no gene match: 8. Germline CDR1 SGDLS, CDR2 YYNGEE. The CDR3 runs to 16 residues.

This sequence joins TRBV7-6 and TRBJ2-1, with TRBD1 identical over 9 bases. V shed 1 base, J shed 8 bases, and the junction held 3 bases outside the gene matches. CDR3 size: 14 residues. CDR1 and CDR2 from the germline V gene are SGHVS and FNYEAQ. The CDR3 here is CASSLDRGLYEQFF. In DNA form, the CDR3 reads TGTGCCAGCAGCTTAGACAGGGGGCTGTATGAGCAGTTCTTC. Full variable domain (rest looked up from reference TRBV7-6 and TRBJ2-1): GAGVSQSPRYKVTKRGQDVALRCDPISGHVSLYWYRQALGQGPEFLTYFNYEAQQDKSGLPNDRFSAERPEGSISTLTIQRTEQRDSAMYRCASSLDRGLYEQFFGPGTRLTVL.

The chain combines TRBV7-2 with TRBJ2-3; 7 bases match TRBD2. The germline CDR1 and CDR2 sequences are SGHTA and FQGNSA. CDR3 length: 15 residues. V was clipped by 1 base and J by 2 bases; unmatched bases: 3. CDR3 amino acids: CASSLGLAYTDTQYF. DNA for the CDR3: TGTGCCAGCAGCTTAGGACTAGCCTACACAGATACGCAGTATTTT.

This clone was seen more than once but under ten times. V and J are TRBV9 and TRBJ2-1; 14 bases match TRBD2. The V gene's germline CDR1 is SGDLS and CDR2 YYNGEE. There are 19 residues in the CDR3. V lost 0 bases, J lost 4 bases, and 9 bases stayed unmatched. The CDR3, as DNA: TGTGCCAGCAGCGTAGCCGGGACTAGCGGGAGTGGAAATTACAATGAGCAGTTCTTC. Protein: CASSVAGTSGSGNYNEQFF.

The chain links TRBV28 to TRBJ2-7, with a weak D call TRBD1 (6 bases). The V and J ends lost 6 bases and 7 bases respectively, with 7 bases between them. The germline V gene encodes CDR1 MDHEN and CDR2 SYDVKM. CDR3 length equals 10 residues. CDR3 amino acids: CASRQGEQYF. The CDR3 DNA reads TGTGCCAGCAGGCAGGGGGAGCAGTACTTC.

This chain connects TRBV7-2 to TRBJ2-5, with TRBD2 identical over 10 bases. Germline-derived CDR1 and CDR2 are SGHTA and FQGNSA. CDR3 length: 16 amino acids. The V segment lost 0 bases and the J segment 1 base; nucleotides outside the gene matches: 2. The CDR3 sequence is CASSLARTSGQETQYF. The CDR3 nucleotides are TGTGCCAGCAGCTTAGCGAGGACTAGCGGCCAAGAGACCCAGTACTTC.

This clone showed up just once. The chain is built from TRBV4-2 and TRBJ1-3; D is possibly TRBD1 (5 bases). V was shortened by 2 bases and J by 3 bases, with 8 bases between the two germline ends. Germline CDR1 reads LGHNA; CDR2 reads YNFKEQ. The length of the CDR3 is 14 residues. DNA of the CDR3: TGTGCCAGCAGCCAACCCACAGGTGGAAACACCATATATTTT. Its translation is CASSQPTGGNTIYF.

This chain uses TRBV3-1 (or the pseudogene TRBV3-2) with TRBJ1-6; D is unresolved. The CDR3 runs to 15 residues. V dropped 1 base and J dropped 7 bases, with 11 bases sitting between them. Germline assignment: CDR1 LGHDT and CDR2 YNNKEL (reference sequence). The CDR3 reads CASSQGAAGNSPLHF. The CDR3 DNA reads TGTGCCAGCAGCCAAGGGGCTGCGGGGAATTCACCCCTCCACTTT.

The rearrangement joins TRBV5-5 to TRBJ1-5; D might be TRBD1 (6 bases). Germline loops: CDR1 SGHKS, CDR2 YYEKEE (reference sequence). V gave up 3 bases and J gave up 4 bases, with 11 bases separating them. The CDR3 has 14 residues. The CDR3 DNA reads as TGTGCCAGCAGCTCCGGGACACAGAATCAGCCCCAGCATTTT. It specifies CASSSGTQNQPQHF.

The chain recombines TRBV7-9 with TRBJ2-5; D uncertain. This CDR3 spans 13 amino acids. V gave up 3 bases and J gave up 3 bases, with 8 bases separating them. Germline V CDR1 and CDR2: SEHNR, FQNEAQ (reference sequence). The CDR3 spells CASSFSMEETQYF. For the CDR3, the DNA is TGTGCCAGCAGCTTTAGCATGGAAGAGACCCAGTACTTC.

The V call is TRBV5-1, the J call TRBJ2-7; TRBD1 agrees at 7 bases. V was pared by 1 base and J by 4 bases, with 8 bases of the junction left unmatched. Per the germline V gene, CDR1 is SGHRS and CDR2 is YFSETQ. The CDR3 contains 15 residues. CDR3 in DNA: TGCGCCAGCAGCTTGACAGGGGCTACAGGGTACGAGCAGTACTTC. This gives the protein CASSLTGATGYEQYF.

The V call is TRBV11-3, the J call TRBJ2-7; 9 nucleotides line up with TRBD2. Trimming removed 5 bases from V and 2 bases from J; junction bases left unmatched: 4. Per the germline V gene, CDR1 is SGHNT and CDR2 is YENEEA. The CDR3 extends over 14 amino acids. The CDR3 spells CASSTGLAPYEQYF. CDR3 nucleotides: TGTGCCAGCAGCACCGGACTAGCGCCCTACGAGCAGTACTTC.

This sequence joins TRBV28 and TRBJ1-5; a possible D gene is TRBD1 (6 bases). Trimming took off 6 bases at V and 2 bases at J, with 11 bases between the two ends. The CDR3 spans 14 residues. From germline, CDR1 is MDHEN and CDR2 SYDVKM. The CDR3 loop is CASSTTGRNQPQHF. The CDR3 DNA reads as TGTGCCAGCAGCACGACAGGTCGCAATCAGCCCCAGCATTTT.

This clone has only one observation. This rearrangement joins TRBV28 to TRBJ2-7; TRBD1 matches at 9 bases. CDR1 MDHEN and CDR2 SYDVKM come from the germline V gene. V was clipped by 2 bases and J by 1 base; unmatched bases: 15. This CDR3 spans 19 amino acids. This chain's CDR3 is CASSLLPPDRGLRSYEQYF. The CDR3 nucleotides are TGTGCCAGCAGTTTACTACCCCCGGACAGGGGATTACGATCCTACGAGCAGTACTTC.

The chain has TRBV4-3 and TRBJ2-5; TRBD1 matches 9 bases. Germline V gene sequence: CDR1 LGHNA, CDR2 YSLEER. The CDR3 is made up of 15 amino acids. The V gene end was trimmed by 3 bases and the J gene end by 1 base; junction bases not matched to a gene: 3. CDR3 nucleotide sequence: TGCGCCAGCAGCCAGAACAGGGGGCGCCAAGAGACCCAGTACTTC. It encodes CASSQNRGRQETQYF.

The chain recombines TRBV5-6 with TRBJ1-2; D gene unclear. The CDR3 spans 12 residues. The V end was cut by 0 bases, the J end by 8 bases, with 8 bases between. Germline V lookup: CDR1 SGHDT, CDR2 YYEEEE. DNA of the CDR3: TGTGCCAGCAGCTTGGGAAGGAGGGGCTACACCTTC. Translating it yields CASSLGRRGYTF.

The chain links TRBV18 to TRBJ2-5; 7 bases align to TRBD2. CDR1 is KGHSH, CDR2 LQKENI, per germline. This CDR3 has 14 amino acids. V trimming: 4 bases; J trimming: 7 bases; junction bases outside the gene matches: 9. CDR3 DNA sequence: TGTGCCAGCTCACTGGGAGGGTCCCCGAGGACCCAGTACTTC. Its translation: CASSLGGSPRTQYF. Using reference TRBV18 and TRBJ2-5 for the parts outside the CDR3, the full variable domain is NAGVMQNPRHLVRRRGQEARLRCSPMKGHSHVYWYRQLPEEGLKFMVYLQKENIIDESGMPKERFSAEFPKEGPSILRIQQVVRGDSAAYFCASSLGGSPRTQYFGPGTRLLVL.

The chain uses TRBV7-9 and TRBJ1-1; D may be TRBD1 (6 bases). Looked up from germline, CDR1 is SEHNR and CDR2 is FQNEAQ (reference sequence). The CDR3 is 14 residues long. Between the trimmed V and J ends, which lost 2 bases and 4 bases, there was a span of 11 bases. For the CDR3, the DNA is TGTGCCAGCAGCTTAAGCGGGGGGGCCACTGAAGCTTTCTTT. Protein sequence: CASSLSGGATEAFF.

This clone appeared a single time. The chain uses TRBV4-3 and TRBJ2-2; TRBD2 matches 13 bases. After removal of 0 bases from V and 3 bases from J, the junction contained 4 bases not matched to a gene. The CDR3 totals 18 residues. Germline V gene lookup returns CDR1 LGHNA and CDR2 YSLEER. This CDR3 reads CASSQETSGRADTGELFF. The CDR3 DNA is TGCGCCAGCAGCCAAGAAACTAGCGGGAGGGCCGACACCGGGGAGCTGTTTTTT.

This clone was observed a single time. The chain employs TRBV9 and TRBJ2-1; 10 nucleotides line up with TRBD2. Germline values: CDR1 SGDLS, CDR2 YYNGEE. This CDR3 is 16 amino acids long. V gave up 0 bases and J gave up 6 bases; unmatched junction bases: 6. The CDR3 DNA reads TGTGCCAGCAGCGTAGAGGGCCTAGCGGGAGCCAATGAGCAGTTCTTC. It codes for CASSVEGLAGANEQFF. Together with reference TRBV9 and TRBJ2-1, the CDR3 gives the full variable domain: DSGVTQTPKHLITATGQRVTLRCSPRSGDLSVYWYQQSLDQGLQFLIQYYNGEERAKGNILERFSAQQFPDLHSELNLSSLELGDSALYFCASSVEGLAGANEQFFGPGTRLTVL.

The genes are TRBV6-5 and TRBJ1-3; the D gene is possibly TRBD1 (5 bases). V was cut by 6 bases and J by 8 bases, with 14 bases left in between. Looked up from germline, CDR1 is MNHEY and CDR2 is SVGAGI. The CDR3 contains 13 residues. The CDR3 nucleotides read TGTGCCAGCAGGGTTGCGGGGGGGGACACCATATATTTT. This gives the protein CASRVAGGDTIYF.

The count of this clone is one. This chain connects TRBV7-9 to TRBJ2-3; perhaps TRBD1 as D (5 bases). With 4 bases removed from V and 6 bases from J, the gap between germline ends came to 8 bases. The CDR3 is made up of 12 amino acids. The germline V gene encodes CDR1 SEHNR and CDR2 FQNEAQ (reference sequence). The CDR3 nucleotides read TGTGCCAGCAGCTGGGGCTTGGATACGCAGTATTTT. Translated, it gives CASSWGLDTQYF.

The CDR3 region is CASSRGANEKLFF. The CDR3 region has the DNA TGCGCCAGCAGCCGGGGGGCTAATGAAAAACTGTTTTTT. This chain connects TRBV4-3 to TRBJ1-4, with D possibly being TRBD1 (5 bases). This CDR3 region has 13 residues. Trimming took off 4 bases at V and 3 bases at J, with 6 bases between the two ends. Germline CDR1 is LGHNA and CDR2 is YSLEER.

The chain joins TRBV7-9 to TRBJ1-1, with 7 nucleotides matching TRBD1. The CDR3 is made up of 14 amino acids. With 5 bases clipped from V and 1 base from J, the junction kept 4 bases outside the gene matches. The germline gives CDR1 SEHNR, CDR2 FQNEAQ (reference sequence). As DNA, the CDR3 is TGTGCCAGCAGCCCGGGACAGAAGAACACTGAAGCTTTCTTT. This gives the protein CASSPGQKNTEAFF. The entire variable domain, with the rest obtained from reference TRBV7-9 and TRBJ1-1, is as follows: DTGVSQNPRHKITKRGQNVTFRCDPISEHNRLYWYRQTLGQGPEFLTYFQNEAQLEKSRLLSDRFSAERPKGSFSTLEIQRTEQGDSAMYLCASSPGQKNTEAFFGQGTRLTVV.

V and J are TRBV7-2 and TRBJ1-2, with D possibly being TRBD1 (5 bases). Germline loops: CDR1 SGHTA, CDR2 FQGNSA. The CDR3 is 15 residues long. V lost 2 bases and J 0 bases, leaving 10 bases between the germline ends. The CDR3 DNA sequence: TGTGCCAGCAGCTTACGGACAAATCCTAACTATGGCTACACCTTC. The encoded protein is CASSLRTNPNYGYTF.